The rows below give T cell receptor beta chains drawn from one sample of a study of cytomegalovirus exposure and HLA in healthy donors. TCRdb's table, derived via immunoSEQ multiplex PCR, lists solely in-frame clones and lacks some. The repertoire holds under 200,000 clones, with around 82% as singletons. The sample was PBMCs. Source of these receptors: a man in his forties or fifties in good health and CMV-seropositive. Each CDR3 is given with its conserved first and last residue. Fields, in order: clone size, D gene, J gene, V gene, CDR3 DNA, CDR3 protein. D genes are given only for firm matches. Clone size is stated in some rows and not others, as once, few, many or a class when expanded.

abundance: -; d_gene: TRBD2; j_gene: TRBJ2-1; v_gene: TRBV7-9; CDR3nt: TGTGCCCTCTCGGGACTAGCGGACAATGAGCAGTTCTTC; CDR3aa: CALSGLADNEQFF
abundance: -; d_gene: -; j_gene: TRBJ2-1; v_gene: TRBV27; CDR3nt: TGTGCCAGCAGTTTAGAGGGGGTCTCCATAAATGAGCAGTTCTTC; CDR3aa: CASSLEGVSINEQFF
abundance: -; d_gene: -; j_gene: TRBJ2-3; v_gene: TRBV19; CDR3nt: TGTGCCAGTAGTATGGGGGCGGGAGCAATTGATACGCAGTATTTT; CDR3aa: CASSMGAGAIDTQYF
abundance: -; d_gene: -; j_gene: TRBJ1-1; v_gene: TRBV13; CDR3nt: TGTGCCAGCAGCTTATTCACAGGGCCGAACACTGAAGCTTTCTTT; CDR3aa: CASSLFTGPNTEAFF
abundance: -; d_gene: TRBD1; j_gene: TRBJ2-1; v_gene: TRBV7-2; CDR3nt: TGTGCCAGCAGCGCAATACAGGGGGCTAGGGAGCAGTTCTTC; CDR3aa: CASSAIQGAREQFF
abundance: -; d_gene: -; j_gene: TRBJ2-5; v_gene: TRBV5-1; CDR3nt: TGCGCCAGCAGCTCTCGGGAGACCCAGTACTTC; CDR3aa: CASSSRETQYF
abundance: once; d_gene: TRBD2; j_gene: TRBJ2-3; v_gene: TRBV2; CDR3nt: TGTGCCAGCAAGAAGACTAGCGGAGGGGGAGATACGCAGTATTTT; CDR3aa: CASKKTSGGGDTQYF
abundance: -; d_gene: -; j_gene: TRBJ2-3; v_gene: TRBV29-1; CDR3nt: TGCAGCGTTGAGCGGGCACAACGCACAGATACGCAGTATTTT; CDR3aa: CSVERAQRTDTQYF
abundance: -; d_gene: -; j_gene: TRBJ2-1; v_gene: TRBV27; CDR3nt: TGTGCCAGCGGAGCTAGCAGTTCCTACAATGAGCAGTTCTTC; CDR3aa: CASGASSSYNEQFF
abundance: few; d_gene: -; j_gene: TRBJ1-1; v_gene: TRBV7-6; CDR3nt: TGTGCCAGCAGCCACATAAGGACTGGGAAACTTGAAGCTTTCTTT; CDR3aa: CASSHIRTGKLEAFF
abundance: -; d_gene: TRBD1; j_gene: TRBJ1-5; v_gene: TRBV27; CDR3nt: TGTGCCAGCAGTTACTCACAGGGGAATCAGCCCCAGCATTTT; CDR3aa: CASSYSQGNQPQHF
abundance: -; d_gene: -; j_gene: TRBJ1-1; v_gene: TRBV4-1; CDR3nt: TGCGCCAGCAGCCACACAGGGCCCGGCACTGAAGCTTTCTTT; CDR3aa: CASSHTGPGTEAFF
abundance: -; d_gene: TRBD2; j_gene: TRBJ2-2; v_gene: TRBV7-8; CDR3nt: TGTGCCAGCAGCTTCGCCCCCTCGGGAGGCCCCACCGGGGAGCTGTTTTTT; CDR3aa: CASSFAPSGGPTGELFF
abundance: -; d_gene: TRBD2; j_gene: TRBJ2-7; v_gene: TRBV10-3; CDR3nt: TGTGCCATCAGACCAGGACTAGCGGGAAACGAGCAGTACTTC; CDR3aa: CAIRPGLAGNEQYF
abundance: -; d_gene: TRBD2; j_gene: TRBJ2-1; v_gene: TRBV7-6; CDR3nt: TGTGCCAGCAGCTTAGCGCGGCGGGAGGCCATAAACAATGAGCAGTTCTTC; CDR3aa: CASSLARREAINNEQFF
abundance: -; d_gene: -; j_gene: TRBJ2-1; v_gene: TRBV15; CDR3nt: TGTGCCACCAGCAGAGATCCGGGGTCCTACAATGAGCAGTTCTTC; CDR3aa: CATSRDPGSYNEQFF
abundance: few; d_gene: -; j_gene: TRBJ1-5; v_gene: TRBV2; CDR3nt: TGTGCCAGCAGTGAAAGGGGGGGAGGCAATCAGCCCCAGCATTTT; CDR3aa: CASSERGGGNQPQHF